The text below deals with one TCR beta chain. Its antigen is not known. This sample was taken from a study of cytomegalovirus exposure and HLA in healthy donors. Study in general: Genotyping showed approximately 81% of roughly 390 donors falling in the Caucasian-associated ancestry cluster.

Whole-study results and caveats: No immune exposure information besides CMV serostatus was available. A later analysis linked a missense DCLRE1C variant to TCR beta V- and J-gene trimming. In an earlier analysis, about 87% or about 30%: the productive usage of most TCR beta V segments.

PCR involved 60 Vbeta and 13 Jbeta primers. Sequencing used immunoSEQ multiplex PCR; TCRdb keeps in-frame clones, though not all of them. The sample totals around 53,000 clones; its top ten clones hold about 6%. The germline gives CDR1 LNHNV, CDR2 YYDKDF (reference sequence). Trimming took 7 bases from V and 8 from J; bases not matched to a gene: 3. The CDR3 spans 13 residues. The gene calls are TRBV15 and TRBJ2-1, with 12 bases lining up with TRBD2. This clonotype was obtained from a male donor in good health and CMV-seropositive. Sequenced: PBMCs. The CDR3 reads CATTSGGADEQFF. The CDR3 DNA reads TGTGCCACCACTAGCGGGGGGGCCGATGAGCAGTTCTTC.